This T cell receptor beta chain appears in the sequencing data of a study of blood T cell repertoires in COVID-19. The overall study: Some COVID-19 samples were acute and others convalescent; all came from the United States, Italy and Spain. T cells, B-cell-depleted T cells, or PBMCs supplied cDNA or gDNA.

CDR1 SGHTA and CDR2 FQGNSA come from the germline V gene. The CDR3 runs 17 residues. J lost 4 bases, V lost 4 bases, and 15 bases had no gene match. Source study methods: Using reference gene primer amplification, nucleated cell counts were estimated. Here immunoSEQ multiplex PCR was the method, and the copy in TCRdb shows in-frame clones only, minus some. The V and J calls and the clone size are those of that table, but D and trimming were determined from the DNA. The sample records about 220,000 clones, 65% to 90% being singletons. Material: peripheral blood. V is TRBV7-2 and J is TRBJ1-2, with 7 nucleotides matching TRBD1. The receptor was isolated from a human donor in a cohort sampled during active COVID-19. CDR3 nucleotide sequence: TGTGCCAGCAGCTACAAACAGGGGAGTATGTTTAGCTATGGCTACACCTTC. This codes for CASSYKQGSMFSYGYTF.